One and the same sample provided the 5 T cell receptor beta chains below, sequenced in a study of cytomegalovirus exposure and HLA in healthy donors. In the PCR, 60 Vbeta and 13 Jbeta primers were used. Only in-frame clones appear in the TCRdb table, and some are missing; sequencing was by immunoSEQ multiplex PCR. The repertoire holds about 250,000 clones, with around 65% as singletons. The sample was PBMCs. These receptors all stem from a female donor in good health and CMV-seronegative.

The rearrangement links TRBV29-1 to TRBJ2-5; no firm D call. The CDR3 has 11 amino acids. V was shortened by 4 bases and J by 4 bases, with 7 bases between the two germline ends. In germline, CDR1 is SQVTM, CDR2 ANQGSEA. The CDR3 nucleotides read TGCAGCGTTGGGTGGGCAGAGACCCAGTACTTC. Protein product: CSVGWAETQYF.

This chain joins TRBV6-4 and TRBJ1-5; 7 bases align to TRBD1. V shed 6 bases, J shed 5 bases, and the junction held 10 bases outside the gene matches. CDR1 and CDR2 from the germline V gene are MRHNA and SNTAGT. The CDR3 sequence is 15 residues long. The CDR3 nucleotides are TGTGCCAGCAGGGTGACAGGGAACACGGATCAGCCCCAGCATTTT. Protein product: CASRVTGNTDQPQHF.

This clone was seen a single time. As DNA, the CDR3 is TGTGCCAGCAGGAGTAACAGGGTGACTGAAGCTTTCTTT. As protein: CASRSNRVTEAFF. V gene TRBV27 combines with J gene TRBJ1-1, with TRBD1 as a possible D gene (6 bases). Trimming pared 6 bases from V and 5 bases from J, leaving 13 bases between. This CDR3 region has 13 residues. Germline lookup yields CDR1 MNHEY and CDR2 SMNVEV (reference sequence).

The chain employs TRBV19 and TRBJ2-2; 7 bases are shared with TRBD2. From germline, CDR1 is LNHDA and CDR2 SQIVND (reference sequence). V lost 5 bases and J lost 2; bases outside the gene matches: 5. The CDR3 runs to 15 residues. CDR3 region: CASSPRDYNTGELFF. The CDR3 DNA sequence: TGTGCCAGTAGTCCGCGGGACTACAACACCGGGGAGCTGTTTTTT.

The V and J genes are TRBV7-8 and TRBJ2-3, with D perhaps TRBD2 (5 bases). Trimming removed 2 bases from V and 3 bases from J, with 12 bases in between. Germline values: CDR1 SGHVS, CDR2 FQNEAQ. The CDR3 is 15 residues long. The DNA for the CDR3 is TGTGCCAGCAGCTTATTCTCGGGGATAACAGATACGCAGTATTTT. Residues: CASSLFSGITDTQYF.